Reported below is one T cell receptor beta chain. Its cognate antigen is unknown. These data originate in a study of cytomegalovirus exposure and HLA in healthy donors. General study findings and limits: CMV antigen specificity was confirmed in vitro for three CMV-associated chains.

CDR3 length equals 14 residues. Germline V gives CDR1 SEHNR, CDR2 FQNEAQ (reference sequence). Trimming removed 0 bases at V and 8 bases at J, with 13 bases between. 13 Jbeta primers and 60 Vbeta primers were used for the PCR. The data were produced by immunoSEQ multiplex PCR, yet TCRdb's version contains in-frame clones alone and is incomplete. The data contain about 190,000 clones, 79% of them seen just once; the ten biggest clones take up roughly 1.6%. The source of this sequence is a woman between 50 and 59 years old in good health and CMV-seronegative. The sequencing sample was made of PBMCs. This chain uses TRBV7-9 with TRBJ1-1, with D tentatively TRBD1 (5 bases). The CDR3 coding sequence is TGTGCCAGCAGCTTAGCGTTTGAGAACAGGGAAGCTTTCTTT. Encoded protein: CASSLAFENREAFF. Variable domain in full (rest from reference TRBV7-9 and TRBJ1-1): DTGVSQNPRHKITKRGQNVTFRCDPISEHNRLYWYRQTLGQGPEFLTYFQNEAQLEKSRLLSDRFSAERPKGSFSTLEIQRTEQGDSAMYLCASSLAFENREAFFGQGTRLTVV.